The 22 T cell receptor beta chains listed next were all sequenced from one sample in a study of CD8+CD57+ T cells in acquired aplastic anemia. Genomic DNA, serving as template, underwent TCR beta VDJ and CDR3 profiling. In TCRdb, the reads were re-called with MiXCR into one record per CDR3 protein. The table includes some 180,000 distinct CDR3 sequences, around 45% detected once. Material: sorted CD4+, CD8+, or CD8+CD57+ T cells (not recorded which) from PBMCs. The source of these receptors is a human donor in good health.

This clonotype appeared many times. The CDR3 reads CASSIGTGSLGYTF. CDR3 nucleotide sequence: TGTGCCAGTAGTATAGGGACAGGTTCGCTTGGCTACACCTTC. The rearrangement uses TRBV19 and TRBJ1-2; 7 nucleotides line up with TRBD1. Trimming cost V 1 base and J 7 bases; bases outside gene matches: 6. The CDR3 totals 14 residues. CDR1 is LNHDA and CDR2 is SQIVND in the germline V gene (reference sequence).

The chain is built from TRBV10-3 and TRBJ1-2; TRBD1 aligns across 7 bases. Trimming removed 2 bases from V and 3 bases from J; junction bases left unmatched: 12. Per the germline V gene, CDR1 is ENHRY and CDR2 is SYGVKD. CDR3 length: 17 residues. The CDR3 reads CAISEPKLGQIHYGYTF. For the CDR3, the DNA is TGTGCCATCAGTGAGCCTAAACTGGGACAGATCCACTATGGCTACACCTTC.

This clonotype appeared many times. The chain couples TRBV20-1 to TRBJ2-3; perhaps TRBD2 as D (6 bases). Looked up from germline, CDR1 is DFQATT and CDR2 is SNEGSKA (reference sequence). The V gene lost 1 base and the J gene lost 2 bases, with 7 bases spanning the gap. The CDR3 contains 13 residues. The CDR3 region is CSARGDFTDTQYF. CDR3 nucleotide sequence: TGCAGTGCTAGAGGGGACTTCACAGATACGCAGTATTTT.

The V call is TRBV20-1, the J call TRBJ1-6; no definite D call. V lost 1 base and J 9 bases, leaving 19 bases between the germline ends. CDR3 length: 16 residues. CDR1 is DFQATT and CDR2 is SNEGSKA in the germline V gene (reference sequence). In DNA form, the CDR3 reads TGCAGTGCTAGAGTCGGTACCAGCTACGTGAGTTCACCCCTCCACTTT. Protein sequence: CSARVGTSYVSSPLHF.

The genes are TRBV29-1 and TRBJ2-1, with TRBD2 matching over 13 bases. The germline V gene encodes CDR1 SQVTM and CDR2 ANQGSEA. The trim removed 7 bases at V and 8 bases at J, leaving 14 bases unmatched. The CDR3 is 16 amino acids. CDR3 sequence: CSACKGTSGMGYEQFF. CDR3 nucleotide sequence: TGCAGCGCCTGCAAGGGGACTAGCGGGATGGGGTATGAGCAGTTCTTC.

This chain uses TRBV19 with TRBJ2-1, with D perhaps matching TRBD2 (7 bases). V lost 5 bases and J lost 3, with 20 bases in between. CDR1 and CDR2 from the germline V gene are LNHDA and SQIVND (reference sequence). This CDR3 has 17 residues. CDR3 protein: CASSSRQAGQGYNEQFF. CDR3 DNA sequence: TGTGCCAGTAGTTCCCGGCAAGCGGGACAAGGCTACAATGAGCAGTTCTTC.

This clonotype was seen at least ten times. V gene TRBV11-2 combines with J gene TRBJ2-5; 9 bases are a match to TRBD2. The CDR3 has 15 amino acids. The germline CDR1 and CDR2 sequences are SGHAT and FQNNGV. Unmatched junction bases numbered 2, after V lost 1 base and J lost 2 bases. The CDR3 nucleotides read TGTGCCAGCAGCTTAGGGACTAGCGAACAAGAGACCCAGTACTTC. This codes for CASSLGTSEQETQYF.

The V gene is TRBV15, the J gene TRBJ2-5; 9 nucleotides line up with TRBD2. With 3 bases clipped from V and 0 bases from J, the junction kept 11 bases outside the gene matches. Per germline, CDR1 LNHNV and CDR2 YYDKDF (reference sequence). The CDR3 runs 18 residues. The CDR3 bases are TGTGCCACCAGCAGTCAAATGGTTGGCGGGAGGGACCAAGAGACCCAGTACTTC. It encodes CATSSQMVGGRDQETQYF.

This clonotype was observed a handful of times. The V gene is TRBV25-1, the J gene TRBJ2-5, with D possibly TRBD1 on 6 matching bases. This CDR3 spans 16 amino acids. The germline CDR1 and CDR2 sequences are MGHDK and SYGVNS. The V end lost 2 bases, the J end lost 1 base, and 14 bases lay between the germline ends. CDR3 residues: CASSERGKGGQETQYF. CDR3 nucleotide sequence: TGTGCCAGCAGTGAACGAGGTAAAGGGGGCCAAGAGACCCAGTACTTC.

This clonotype occurred many times. J is TRBJ2-3 and V is TRBV5-1; D remains ambiguous. V was cut by 4 bases and J by 3 bases, with 12 bases left in between. In germline, CDR1 is SGHRS, CDR2 YFSETQ. This CDR3 spans 14 amino acids. The CDR3 sequence is CASSAEGWTDTQYF. CDR3 nucleotides: TGCGCCAGCAGCGCCGAAGGTTGGACAGATACGCAGTATTTT.

Points on this clonotype: Possible read error: a much larger clone is one base away. This rearrangement joins TRBV12-3 or TRBV12-4 to TRBJ2-5; D ambiguous. This CDR3 contains 13 residues. The CDR3 reads CASGGGSRETQHF. CDR3 nucleotide sequence: TGTGCCAGCGGTGGTGGGTCGCGAGAGACCCAGCACTTC.

The CDR3 DNA reads TGCAGCTCCCGAGAAGGGCGAGGGACTGAAGCTTTCTTT. Its translation: CSSREGRGTEAFF. The V call is TRBV29-1, the J call TRBJ1-1, with no clear D. The length of the CDR3 is 13 residues. Germline-derived CDR1 and CDR2 are SQVTM and ANQGSEA. V dropped 8 bases and J dropped 5 bases, with 18 bases sitting between them.

The genes are TRBV20-1 and TRBJ1-2; 8 bases map to TRBD1. The CDR3 runs 15 residues. In germline, CDR1 is DFQATT, CDR2 SNEGSKA (reference sequence). Germline trimming cut 0 bases from V and 4 bases from J; bases unmatched to any gene: 7. The CDR3 coding sequence is TGCAGTGCTAGAGAAGGACAGGGAGAGATCTATGGCTACACCTTC. Amino acid sequence: CSAREGQGEIYGYTF.

The genes are TRBV7-6 and TRBJ1-2; D unclear. The ends were cut back, 10 bases at V and 6 bases at J, with 15 bases in the middle. From germline, CDR1 is SGHVS and CDR2 FNYEAQ. This CDR3 contains 12 residues. CDR3 amino acids: CAIGWGIDGYTF. The DNA of the CDR3 is TGTGCCATTGGGTGGGGTATCGATGGCTACACCTTC. Full variable domain (missing parts from reference TRBV7-6 and TRBJ1-2): GAGVSQSPRYKVTKRGQDVALRCDPISGHVSLYWYRQALGQGPEFLTYFNYEAQQDKSGLPNDRFSAERPEGSISTLTIQRTEQRDSAMYRCAIGWGIDGYTFGSGTRLTVV.

The J gene is TRBJ2-2, the V gene TRBV6-9; 8 bases map to TRBD2. The CDR3 extends over 17 amino acids. Germline CDR1 and CDR2: MNHGY and SVAAGI. The V gene end was trimmed by 2 bases and the J gene end by 4 bases; junction bases not matched to a gene: 9. DNA for the CDR3: TGTGCCAGCAGTTATCCGAGGACTAGCAGGGGCACCGGGGAGCTGTTTTTT. It codes for CASSYPRTSRGTGELFF.

V gene TRBV9 combines with J gene TRBJ1-4; D call uncertain. V lost 0 bases to trimming and J lost 4 bases, with 10 bases between them. The CDR3 length is 15 residues. CDR1 SGDLS and CDR2 YYNGEE come from the germline V gene. This CDR3 is CASSVDKGLNEKLFF. For the CDR3, the DNA is TGTGCCAGCAGCGTAGATAAGGGCCTTAATGAAAAACTGTTTTTT.

This clonotype was observed a few times. V gene TRBV14 combines with J gene TRBJ2-3; tentatively, D is TRBD2 (5 bases). The CDR3 is 17 residues long. Germline-derived CDR1 and CDR2 are SGHDN and FVKESK. Trimming removed 1 base at V and 0 bases at J, with 14 bases between. CDR3 region: CASSQGIGGTSTDTQYF. The CDR3, as DNA: TGTGCCAGCAGCCAAGGAATAGGAGGTACTAGCACAGATACGCAGTATTTT.

There are many counts of this clonotype. The chain carries TRBV2 and TRBJ1-5, with a possible D match to TRBD1 (6 bases). Germline CDR1 SNHLY, CDR2 FYNNEI. Trimming took 7 bases from V and 7 from J, leaving 20 bases between them. The CDR3 is 15 residues long. The CDR3: CASKAQDSLGQPQHF. In nucleotides, the CDR3 is TGTGCCAGCAAGGCTCAGGACAGTCTAGGACAGCCCCAGCATTTT.

In its sample, this clonotype was seen many times. Mismatch with germline at one junction end may stem from a read error. This sequence joins TRBV5-1 and TRBJ2-1; TRBD2 might be the D (7 bases). Germline lookup yields CDR1 SGHRS and CDR2 YFSETQ. The CDR3 covers 14 residues. This CDR3 reads CASSLGGGYDEQFF. As DNA, the CDR3 is TGCGCCAGCAGCTTGGGGGGGGGCTACGATGAGCAGTTCTTC.

The chain couples TRBV28 to TRBJ2-7; the D gene is possibly TRBD2 (7 bases). Trimming took 2 bases from V and 6 from J, leaving 17 bases between them. Germline CDR1 reads MDHEN; CDR2 reads SYDVKM. The CDR3 contains 15 residues. The CDR3 DNA follows: TGTGCCAGCAGTTTAGGGGGGGCGGGCCCCTTCGAGCAGTACTTC. Its protein product is CASSLGGAGPFEQYF.

This clonotype has only a few counts. The J gene is TRBJ1-3, the V gene TRBV15, with no clear D. Germline-derived CDR1 and CDR2 are LNHNV and YYDKDF (reference sequence). This CDR3 is built from 14 residues. Trimming shortened V by 0 bases and J by 4 bases, and 7 bases separated the two germline ends. CDR3 nucleotides: TGTGCCACCAGCAGAGAAGGGTCCGGAAACACCATATATTTT. This sequence encodes CATSREGSGNTIYF.

This clonotype came up a few times. This may be a read error: a much more frequent sequence differs by one nucleotide. This chain joins TRBV20-1 and TRBJ2-5; D uncertain. The CDR3 runs 13 residues. The V gene's germline CDR1 is DFQATT and CDR2 SNEGSKA (reference sequence). The DNA for the CDR3 is TGCAGTGCTGCCCGACAAATCCAAGAGACCCGGTACTTC. Amino acid sequence: CSAARQIQETRYF.